Shown below are 30 T cell receptor beta chains from a single sample sequenced in a study of T cells in Graves' hyperthyroidism and ophthalmopathy. RNA transcripts provided the source from which TCR beta CDR3 regions were amplified. A first-round RT-PCR of the TCR CDR3 used the HTBI primer set. TCRdb re-called the multiplex PCR reads through MiXCR, storing one row per CDR3 protein. Altogether about 380,000 distinct CDR3 sequences are present, approximately 17% being singletons, with the ten largest covering around two fifths. Material for sequencing was blood. These receptors came from a man between 18 and 35 years old with Graves' ophthalmopathy.

This clonotype was seen repeatedly, ten times or more. V is TRBV12-3 or TRBV12-4 and J is TRBJ1-2, with TRBD1 as a possible D gene (6 bases). Trimming left V 6 bases short and J 5 bases short, with 16 bases between. The CDR3 runs to 14 residues. The chain's CDR3 is CASSLGGGAYGYTF. In nucleotides, the CDR3 is TGTGCCAGCAGCCTCGGGGGGGGCGCTTATGGCTACACCTTC.

This clonotype was observed many times. This chain uses TRBV5-8 with TRBJ1-1; D gene unclear. This CDR3 spans 17 amino acids. The V end was cut by 1 base, the J end by 0 bases, with 16 bases between. The V gene's germline CDR1 is SGHTS and CDR2 YDEGEE. In DNA form, the CDR3 reads TGTGCCAGCAGCTTGTTTTACAGCGATTCTATGAACACTGAAGCTTTCTTT. Encoded protein: CASSLFYSDSMNTEAFF.

This clonotype was seen at least ten times. The DNA of the CDR3 is TGTGCCAGCAGTGCCGCCGCAGGGGAGTACGACGAGCAGTACTTC. Protein product: CASSAAAGEYDEQYF. J is TRBJ2-7 and V is TRBV28; tentatively, D is TRBD1 (6 bases). The germline gives CDR1 MDHEN, CDR2 SYDVKM. This CDR3 has 15 amino acids. V lost 5 bases and J 5 bases, leaving 19 bases between the germline ends.

A note on this clonotype: A single base separates this from a much larger clone, so it may be a read error. V and J are TRBV11-2 and TRBJ1-1; a possible D gene is TRBD1 (5 bases). The germline V and J ends were trimmed by 1 base and 5 bases, with 14 bases remaining between them. The CDR3 contains 15 residues. Germline loops: CDR1 SGHAT, CDR2 FQNNGV. CDR3 region: CASSLVRVEGTEAFF. As DNA, the CDR3 is TGTGCCAGCAGCTTAGTCAGGGTGGAGGGAACTGAAGCTTTCTTT.

This clonotype was counted between two and nine times. V is TRBV14 and J is TRBJ2-3, with 12 bases identical to TRBD2. Germline loops: CDR1 SGHDN, CDR2 FVKESK. The CDR3 sequence is 17 residues long. After removal of 3 bases from V and 1 base from J, the junction contained 5 bases not matched to a gene. This CDR3 is CASSHVLAGGGTDTQYF. In DNA, the CDR3 is TGTGCCAGCAGCCACGTACTAGCGGGGGGCGGCACAGATACGCAGTATTTT.

The CDR3 nucleotides are TGTGCCACCAGTGATGGGACCAAAACTAATGAAAAACTGTTTTTT. Its protein is CATSDGTKTNEKLFF. V usage is TRBV24-1 and J usage is TRBJ1-4; possibly TRBD1 for D (5 bases). Looked up from germline, CDR1 is KGHDR and CDR2 is SFDVKD. With 3 bases removed from V and 1 base from J, the gap between germline ends came to 8 bases. This CDR3 spans 15 amino acids.

V and J are TRBV4-1 and TRBJ2-1; 9 nucleotides match TRBD2. This CDR3 is 17 amino acids long. Germline assignment: CDR1 MGHRA and CDR2 YSYEKL. With 3 bases clipped from V and 7 bases from J, the junction kept 13 bases outside the gene matches. CDR3 nucleotides: TGCGCCAGCAGCCAGGCGAATCTAGCGGGGTCCGGGAATGAGCAGTTCTTC. This translates into CASSQANLAGSGNEQFF.

This clonotype was detected many times. V and J are TRBV6-1 and TRBJ2-4; 7 bases line up with TRBD1. V lost 6 bases, J lost 6 bases, and 8 bases stayed unmatched. The CDR3 loop spans 14 amino acids. Germline CDR1 MNHNS, CDR2 SASEGT. In DNA form, the CDR3 reads TGTGCCAGCAGACGCCGGGACAGACTAAACATTCAGTACTTC. It yields the protein CASRRRDRLNIQYF.

This clonotype was found many times. The chain uses TRBV7-9 and TRBJ1-6, with a tentative D call TRBD1 (5 bases). This CDR3 contains 17 residues. Trimming left V 5 bases short and J 5 bases short, with 19 bases between. Germline CDR1 and CDR2: SEHNR and FQNEAQ (reference sequence). Written as DNA, the CDR3 is TGTGCCAGCAGCCCGCAGCAGGGTTCTGCGGATAATTCACCCCTCCACTTT. The encoded protein is CASSPQQGSADNSPLHF.

This clonotype was recorded many times. The V gene is TRBV12-3 or TRBV12-4, the J gene TRBJ2-7; D could derive from TRBD1 or TRBD2 (5 bases each). This CDR3 contains 11 residues. V was pared by 8 bases and J by 4 bases, with 9 bases between. As DNA, the CDR3 is TGTGCCAGCGGGACGACTTACGAGCAGTACTTC. This sequence encodes CASGTTYEQYF.

This clonotype occurred a few times. The chain combines TRBV9 with TRBJ2-1; D unclear. Germline V lookup: CDR1 SGDLS, CDR2 YYNGEE. The CDR3 is 13 residues long. Deletions cut 3 bases from V and 6 bases from J, with 10 bases between. The CDR3 protein is CASSADETNEQFF. The CDR3, as DNA: TGTGCCAGCAGCGCAGATGAAACCAATGAGCAGTTCTTC.

This clonotype was counted at least ten times. The chain employs TRBV2 and TRBJ1-3; D gene unclear. Trimming shortened V by 4 bases and J by 4 bases, and 8 bases separated the two germline ends. CDR1 and CDR2 from the germline V gene are SNHLY and FYNNEI. This CDR3 has 13 residues. Written as DNA, the CDR3 is TGTGCCAGCAGTGGCCTACAGGGAAACACCATATATTTT. Translated, it gives CASSGLQGNTIYF.

In this sample, this clonotype turned up many times. The gene calls are TRBV28 and TRBJ1-4; 7 positions match TRBD1. Germline values: CDR1 MDHEN, CDR2 SYDVKM. V gave up 6 bases and J gave up 4 bases; unmatched junction bases: 5. The CDR3 has 14 residues. CDR3 coding DNA: TGTGCCAGCAGCACAGGGGATTTTAATGAAAAACTGTTTTTT. It encodes CASSTGDFNEKLFF.

The sample holds many counts of this clonotype. This chain links TRBV29-1 with TRBJ2-3, with 10 positions matching TRBD2. This CDR3 region has 14 residues. CDR1 and CDR2 (germline): SQVTM, ANQGSEA. V was pared by 6 bases and J by 1 base, with 4 bases of the junction left unmatched. The CDR3 here is CSVDTSGGTDTQYF. The CDR3 DNA reads TGCAGCGTGGATACTAGCGGGGGCACAGATACGCAGTATTTT.

This chain uses TRBV4-3 with TRBJ2-7; TRBD2 is a possible D gene (6 bases). Germline-derived CDR1 and CDR2 are LGHNA and YSLEER. V lost 2 bases to trimming and J lost 10 bases, with 36 bases between them. The CDR3 is 20 amino acids. The DNA for the CDR3 is TGCGCCAGCAGCCAACGGCTGGTGGGGCAGGGAGGAGGACTCCCTACGGGACAGTACTTC. Translating it yields CASSQRLVGQGGGLPTGQYF.

This clonotype was counted ten times or more. The chain employs TRBV5-1 and TRBJ2-1; perhaps TRBD2 as D (6 bases). Germline loops: CDR1 SGHRS, CDR2 YFSETQ. This CDR3 region has 16 residues. Trimming cost V 0 bases and J 2 bases, with 12 bases left between them. CDR3 in amino acids: CASSLVGGATYNEQFF. The CDR3 DNA is TGCGCCAGCAGCTTGGTTGGAGGGGCAACCTACAATGAGCAGTTCTTC.

This clonotype was seen many times. This chain uses TRBV27 with TRBJ1-5; D gene uncertain. Germline loops: CDR1 MNHEY, CDR2 SMNVEV (reference sequence). The CDR3 spans 15 residues. Trimming took off 5 bases at V and 5 bases at J, with 16 bases between the two ends. The CDR3 DNA follows: TGTGCCAGCAGTCTAGAATACAGTCGGGATCAGCCCCAGCATTTT. Translating gives CASSLEYSRDQPQHF.

V is TRBV20-1 and J is TRBJ2-1; 8 bases are a match to TRBD2. J was trimmed by 10 bases and V by 6 bases; bases with no gene match: 5. The germline gives CDR1 DFQATT, CDR2 SNEGSKA (reference sequence). There are 11 residues in the CDR3. CDR3 coding DNA: TGCAGTGCCTCCGGGGGGGGGGAGCAGTTCTTC. Translation: CSASGGGEQFF.

The table lists this clonotype with many counts. The V and J genes are TRBV11-2 and TRBJ1-5; D uncertain. The V gene lost 2 bases and the J gene lost 5 bases, with 7 bases spanning the gap. Germline values: CDR1 SGHAT, CDR2 FQNNGV. This CDR3 has 13 amino acids. CDR3 loop: CASSLQDDQPQHF. The CDR3 DNA reads as TGTGCCAGCAGCTTACAAGACGATCAGCCCCAGCATTTT.

V usage is TRBV6-1 and J usage is TRBJ2-5; 11 positions agree with TRBD2. After removal of 8 bases from V and 3 bases from J, the junction contained 5 bases not matched to a gene. The CDR3 is 14 amino acids. The germline gives CDR1 MNHNS, CDR2 SASEGT. CDR3 amino acids: CASGELAGEETQYF. The CDR3, as DNA: TGTGCCAGCGGAGAACTAGCGGGGGAAGAGACCCAGTACTTC.

V and J are TRBV4-2 and TRBJ1-1; D is unresolved. The V gene lost 2 bases and the J gene lost 1 base, with 11 bases spanning the gap. Germline CDR1 is LGHNA and CDR2 is YNFKEQ. This CDR3 spans 15 amino acids. The CDR3 region is CASSQSDFGNTEAFF. In DNA form, the CDR3 reads TGTGCCAGCAGCCAATCGGATTTCGGGAACACTGAAGCTTTCTTT.

This clonotype was recorded many times. CDR3 protein: CASSLWGGHEYF. The CDR3 coding sequence is TGTGCCAGCAGCTTATGGGGTGGACACGAGTACTTC. This rearrangement joins TRBV7-9 to TRBJ2-7, with D possibly matching TRBD1 (5 bases). The V gene's germline CDR1 is SEHNR and CDR2 FQNEAQ (reference sequence). CDR3 length: 12 amino acids. Trimming removed 2 bases at V and 11 bases at J, with 13 bases between. Variable domain in full (rest from reference TRBV7-9 and TRBJ2-7): DTGVSQNPRHKITKRGQNVTFRCDPISEHNRLYWYRQTLGQGPEFLTYFQNEAQLEKSRLLSDRFSAERPKGSFSTLEIQRTEQGDSAMYLCASSLWGGHEYFGPGTRLTVT.

The chain is built from TRBV6-1 and TRBJ2-2; a possible D gene is TRBD1 (5 bases). The V and J ends lost 2 bases and 6 bases respectively, with 16 bases between them. Germline V gene data show CDR1 as MNHNS and CDR2 as SASEGT. This CDR3 spans 16 amino acids. The CDR3 DNA follows: TGTGCCAGCAGTGAATTCCAGGGTGGAGTCTCCGGGGAGCTGTTTTTT. This codes for CASSEFQGGVSGELFF.

This clonotype has more than one count but fewer than ten. The V and J genes are TRBV20-1 and TRBJ2-7; D is possibly TRBD2 (5 bases). Germline V gives CDR1 DFQATT, CDR2 SNEGSKA (reference sequence). The ends were cut back, 4 bases at V and 2 bases at J, with 15 bases in the middle. The CDR3 contains 14 residues. The CDR3 spells CSATVRPAAYEQYF. The CDR3 DNA reads TGCAGTGCTACCGTCCGGCCAGCGGCCTACGAGCAGTACTTC.

The genes are TRBV28 and TRBJ2-1; D might be TRBD2 (5 bases). The CDR3 consists of 17 residues. V lost 6 bases, J lost 10 bases, and 28 bases lay in between. CDR1 is MDHEN, CDR2 SYDVKM, per germline. In DNA, the CDR3 is TGTGCCAGCAGACTAAGCCCATTCCGAACCCCCACGGGGGAGCAGTTCTTC. Its protein product is CASRLSPFRTPTGEQFF.

The chain uses TRBV13 and TRBJ1-3; D unresolved. The ends were cut back, 3 bases at V and 0 bases at J, with 18 bases in the middle. This CDR3 has 18 residues. In germline, CDR1 is PRHDT, CDR2 FYEKMQ (reference sequence). The CDR3 bases are TGTGCCAGCAGCTTCCTTCGCCCGTTGGAGAGCTCTGGAAACACCATATATTTT. Protein product: CASSFLRPLESSGNTIYF.

With regard to this clonotype: Possible read error: a much larger clone is one base away. The chain has TRBV18 and TRBJ1-4; tentative D call: TRBD1 (6 bases). CDR1 and CDR2 from the germline V gene are KGHSH and LQKENI. The CDR3 length is 15 residues. The germline V and J ends were trimmed by 5 bases and 6 bases, with 16 bases remaining between them. This CDR3 reads CASSDDGGLDEKLFF. Written as DNA, the CDR3 is TGTGCCAGCTCAGACGACGGGGGGCTAGATGAAAAACTGTTTTTT.

This clonotype was counted at least ten times. The genes are TRBV6-1 and TRBJ2-7; 7 positions agree with TRBD1. The CDR3 runs to 16 residues. Trimming took 4 bases from V and 5 from J; bases not matched to a gene: 14. CDR1 is MNHNS, CDR2 SASEGT, per germline. CDR3 nucleotide sequence: TGTGCCAGCAGTGCCACCCCTGACAGGGAAGACGACGAGCAGTACTTC. This translates into CASSATPDREDDEQYF.

The J gene is TRBJ2-3, the V gene TRBV5-1, with 7 bases matching TRBD1. From germline, CDR1 is SGHRS and CDR2 YFSETQ. The V and J ends lost 0 bases and 4 bases, in that order; junction bases with no gene match: 8. The CDR3 covers 16 residues. The CDR3 reads CASSLGQGVGADTQYF. As DNA, the CDR3 is TGCGCCAGCAGCTTGGGTCAGGGGGTAGGCGCAGATACGCAGTATTTT.

This clonotype was seen many times. The CDR3 loop is CASRPGTGGRETQYF. CDR3 DNA: TGTGCCAGCAGGCCCGGGACAGGGGGCAGAGAGACCCAGTACTTC. The chain recombines TRBV12-3 or TRBV12-4 with TRBJ2-5; 12 nucleotides line up with TRBD1. This CDR3 region has 15 residues. J was trimmed by 4 bases and V by 6 bases; bases with no gene match: 6.